This entry concerns a single T cell receptor (beta chain). This entry belongs to a study of blood T cell repertoires in COVID-19. The wider study: Spain, Italy and the United States supplied samples that represented acute and convalescent COVID-19.

The CDR3 is 15 residues long. The V end was cut by 4 bases, the J end by 2 bases, with 14 bases between. Germline CDR1 and CDR2: MNHNY and SVGAGI (reference sequence). In the study's own analysis: Amplification of reference gene primers provided the estimated nucleated cell counts. Produced via immunoSEQ multiplex PCR; TCRdb's table is partial and in-frame only. Clone size and the V and J calls come from that table; the DNA yielded D and trimming. The table has 85,000 to 130,000 clones, roughly 92% seen once. The source of this sequence is a man between 65 and 80 years old with acute or convalescent COVID-19. Sequencing was performed on peripheral blood. The genes are TRBV6-6 and TRBJ2-5, with a weak D call TRBD2 (7 bases). The CDR3 sequence is CASSSGGGQQETQYF. The DNA for the CDR3 is TGTGCCAGCAGTTCGGGGGGCGGTCAACAAGAGACCCAGTACTTC.